Following are 13 T cell receptor beta chains from one sample sequenced in a study of OX40 agonist ivuxolimab in advanced cancers. Assay used: immunoSEQ multiplex PCR; TCRdb lists only in-frame clones, some missing. The sample lists over 50,000 clones; around 89% were seen once. Sequences were derived from CD4+ or CD8+ T cells sorted from blood, sampled in a trial of the OX40 agonist ivuxolimab. These receptor sequences come from an adult with an advanced solid tumor such as melanoma, head and neck, liver or kidney cancer.

V usage is TRBV7-9 and J usage is TRBJ2-1; D is uncertain. The CDR3 has 14 amino acids. Germline V gene data show CDR1 as SEHNR and CDR2 as FQNEAQ (reference sequence). The germline V and J ends were trimmed by 2 bases and 3 bases, with 8 bases remaining between them. In nucleotides, the CDR3 is TGTGCCAGCAGCTTACCCGACCTCTACAATGAGCAGTTCTTC. Protein: CASSLPDLYNEQFF.

This clone was counted between two and nine times. The V and J genes are TRBV27 and TRBJ2-7, with a tentative D call TRBD2 (5 bases). CDR1 MNHEY and CDR2 SMNVEV come from the germline V gene (reference sequence). V was cut by 8 bases and J by 1 base, with 9 bases left in between. The CDR3 loop spans 12 amino acids. The CDR3 region is CASGSQSYEQYF. Here the CDR3 DNA reads TGTGCCAGCGGGAGTCAATCCTACGAGCAGTACTTC.

In its sample, this clone was seen once. This sequence joins TRBV27 and TRBJ2-6; D not resolved. Germline-derived CDR1 and CDR2 are MNHEY and SMNVEV (reference sequence). With 5 bases removed from V and 0 bases from J, the gap between germline ends came to 14 bases. CDR3 length equals 17 residues. The CDR3 bases are TGTGCCAGCAGTAGAGTTTCCCCAAGCTCTGGGGCCAACGTCCTGACTTTC. Encoded protein: CASSRVSPSSGANVLTF.

The chain recombines TRBV6-5 with TRBJ2-5, with 8 bases identical to TRBD1. Germline V gene lookup returns CDR1 MNHEY and CDR2 SVGAGI. The J segment lost 4 bases and the V segment lost 5 bases, leaving 6 bases of the junction unmatched. CDR3 length equals 14 residues. CDR3 bases: TGTGCCAGCAGTAAAACCGGGACAGGAGAGACCCAGTACTTC. Amino acids: CASSKTGTGETQYF.

The chain has TRBV4-2 and TRBJ2-2, with unresolved D. This CDR3 is built from 16 residues. Trimming shortened V by 4 bases and J by 6 bases, and 18 bases separated the two germline ends. CDR1 is LGHNA, CDR2 YNFKEQ, per germline. The CDR3 coding sequence is TGTGCCAGCAGCCTTTCACCTGGGAAGGAAGCCGGGGAGCTGTTTTTT. Protein: CASSLSPGKEAGELFF.

The chain combines TRBV7-9 with TRBJ1-1, with a tentative D call TRBD1 (6 bases). Per germline, CDR1 SEHNR and CDR2 FQNEAQ (reference sequence). The V and J ends lost 3 bases and 0 bases respectively, with 11 bases between them. The CDR3 runs 15 residues. The DNA of the CDR3 is TGTGCCAGCAGCTTCAACGGACAGATGAACACTGAAGCTTTCTTT. As protein: CASSFNGQMNTEAFF. Filled out from reference TRBV7-9 and TRBJ1-1, the complete variable domain reads DTGVSQNPRHKITKRGQNVTFRCDPISEHNRLYWYRQTLGQGPEFLTYFQNEAQLEKSRLLSDRFSAERPKGSFSTLEIQRTEQGDSAMYLCASSFNGQMNTEAFFGQGTRLTVV.

The chain uses TRBV10-2 and TRBJ2-7, with TRBD1 identical over 9 bases. Trimming removed 3 bases from V and 3 bases from J; junction bases left unmatched: 9. From germline, CDR1 is WSHSY and CDR2 SAAADI. The CDR3 spans 16 residues. Here the CDR3 reads CASSDQQGALNYEQYF. For the CDR3, the DNA is TGCGCCAGCAGTGATCAACAGGGGGCGTTGAACTACGAGCAGTACTTC.

The rearrangement joins TRBV4-3 to TRBJ1-5; perhaps TRBD1 as D (6 bases). Germline loops: CDR1 LGHNA, CDR2 YSLEER. Trimming removed 0 bases from V and 6 bases from J, with 12 bases in between. This CDR3 has 15 amino acids. CDR3 nucleotides: TGCGCCAGCAGCCAAGAGCGGTGGGGGGCTCAGCCCCAGCATTTT. This encodes CASSQERWGAQPQHF.

Regarding this clone: At one of its ends the junction is not consistent with the germline gene, which may arise from a read error. This rearrangement joins TRBV5-8 to TRBJ2-5, with TRBD2 identical over 11 bases. Matching the DNA end better, TRBJ2-7 makes the J call doubtful. The CDR3 covers 14 residues. CDR1 and CDR2 (germline): SGHTS, YDEGEE. CDR3 nucleotide sequence: TGTGCCACCAGCATGGGACTAGCGGACTACGAGCAGTACTTC. This translates into CATSMGLADYEQYF.

The V and J genes are TRBV7-9 and TRBJ2-1, with D possibly TRBD1 on 6 matching bases. Per the germline V gene, CDR1 is SEHNR and CDR2 is FQNEAQ (reference sequence). The V end was cut by 2 bases, the J end by 9 bases, with 14 bases between. The CDR3 length is 14 residues. The CDR3 bases are TGTGCCAGCAGCTTAAAAGGGGGAGCCCTTGAGCAGTTCTTC. Protein sequence: CASSLKGGALEQFF.

V and J are TRBV10-1 and TRBJ1-5; the D gene is possibly TRBD1 (5 bases). CDR1 WNHNN and CDR2 SYGVQD come from the germline V gene (reference sequence). Trimming took 6 bases from V and 0 from J, leaving 12 bases between them. CDR3 length equals 15 residues. The CDR3 coding sequence is TGCGCCAGCAGCGCAGGGTGTTTTAGCAATCAGCCCCAGCATTTT. This codes for CASSAGCFSNQPQHF.

This sequence joins TRBV5-4 and TRBJ2-7; D unresolved. The germline V gene has CDR1 SGHNT and CDR2 YYREEE (reference sequence). The CDR3 runs to 14 residues. Trimming took 1 base from V and 1 from J, leaving 9 bases between them. CDR3 loop: CASSLYIKSYEQYF. DNA for the CDR3: TGTGCCAGCAGCTTGTACATAAAATCCTACGAGCAGTACTTC. The complete variable domain, with remaining parts taken from reference TRBV5-4 and TRBJ2-7, reads ETGVTQSPTHLIKTRGQQVTLRCSSQSGHNTVSWYQQALGQGPQFIFQYYREEENGRGNFPPRFSGLQFPNYSSELNVNALELDDSALYLCASSLYIKSYEQYFGPGTRLTVT.

The chain has TRBV5-8 and TRBJ2-5; tentatively, D is TRBD2 (5 bases). V gave up 3 bases and J gave up 3 bases, with 18 bases separating them. Germline values: CDR1 SGHTS, CDR2 YDEGEE. The length of the CDR3 is 16 residues. CDR3 sequence (DNA): TGTGCCAGCAGCTCCCTGACCCCCTCGAGGGAAGAGACCCAGTACTTC. Amino acids: CASSSLTPSREETQYF.